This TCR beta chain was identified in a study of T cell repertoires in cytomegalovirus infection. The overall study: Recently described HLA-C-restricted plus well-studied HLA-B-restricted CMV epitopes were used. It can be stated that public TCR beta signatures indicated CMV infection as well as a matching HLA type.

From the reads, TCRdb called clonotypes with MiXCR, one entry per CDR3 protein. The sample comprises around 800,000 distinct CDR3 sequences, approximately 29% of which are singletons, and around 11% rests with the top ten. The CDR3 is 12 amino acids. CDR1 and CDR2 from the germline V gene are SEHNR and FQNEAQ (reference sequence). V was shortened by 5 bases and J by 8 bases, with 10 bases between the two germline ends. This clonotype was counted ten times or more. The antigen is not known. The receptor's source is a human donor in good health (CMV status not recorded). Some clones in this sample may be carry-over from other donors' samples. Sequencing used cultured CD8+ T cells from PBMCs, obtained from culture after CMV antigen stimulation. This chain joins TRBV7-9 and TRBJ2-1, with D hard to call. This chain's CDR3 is CASSPRVYEQFF. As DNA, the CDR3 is TGTGCCAGCAGCCCCCGCGTATATGAGCAGTTCTTC.